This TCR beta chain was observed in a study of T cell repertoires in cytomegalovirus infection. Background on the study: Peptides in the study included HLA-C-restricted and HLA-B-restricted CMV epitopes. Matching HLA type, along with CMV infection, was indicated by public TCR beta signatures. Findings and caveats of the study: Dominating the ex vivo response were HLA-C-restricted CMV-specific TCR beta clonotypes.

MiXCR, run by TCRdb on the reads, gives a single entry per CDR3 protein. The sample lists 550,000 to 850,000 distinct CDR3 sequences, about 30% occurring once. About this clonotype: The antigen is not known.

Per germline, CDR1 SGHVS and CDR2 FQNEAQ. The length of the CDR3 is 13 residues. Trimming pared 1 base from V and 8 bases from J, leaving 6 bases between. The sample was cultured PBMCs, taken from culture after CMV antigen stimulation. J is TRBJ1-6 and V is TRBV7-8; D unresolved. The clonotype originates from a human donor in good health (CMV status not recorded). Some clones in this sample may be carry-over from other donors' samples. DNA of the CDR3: TGTGCCAGCAGCTTAGGGACCCATTCACCCCTCCACTTT. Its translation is CASSLGTHSPLHF.